This TCR beta chain is drawn from a study of cytomegalovirus exposure and HLA in healthy donors. Study results and limitations: A missense variant in DCLRE1C was later tied to TCR beta V- and J-gene trimming.

At collection, donors were nominally healthy, but unrecorded immune exposures were probable. Note on this clone: As yet, its antigen is unknown.

The CDR3 loop spans 14 amino acids. Germline V gene sequence: CDR1 MNHNS, CDR2 SASEGT. V was pared by 6 bases and J by 2 bases, with 5 bases of the junction left unmatched. Primers for the PCR totalled 60 Vbeta and 13 Jbeta. TCRdb's table, derived via immunoSEQ multiplex PCR, lists solely in-frame clones and lacks some. The sample carries 230,000 or so clones, roughly 91% recorded once. The chain combines TRBV6-1 with TRBJ1-2; 8 positions match TRBD1. Sequenced material: PBMCs. This sequence was found in a girl aged 2 to 9 in good health and CMV-seronegative. CDR3: CASRTGGKNYGYTF. Written as DNA, the CDR3 is TGTGCCAGCAGAACAGGGGGGAAAAACTATGGCTACACCTTC.